This TCR beta chain was captured by sequencing in a study of shared clonotypes between healthy human individuals. Each cell subset's genomic DNA was divided evenly among several immunoSEQ plates. Profiling relied on immunoSEQ multiplex PCR, and the TCRdb table lists in-frame clones only, not all of them. The sample shows around 2,100,000 clones, just under 95% of them seen only once. On this clone: What it recognizes is unknown.

The naive CD8 fraction comprised CD45RO-negative cells positively selected for CCR7 and excluded terminally differentiated effector memory CD45RA+ cells. Germline V gene lookup returns CDR1 MGHDK and CDR2 SYGVNS. This CDR3 is built from 13 residues. V was cut by 2 bases and J by 1 base, with 6 bases left in between. Findings and limits, study-wide: The genetic and exposure-history diversity represented was limited by few donors. Exclusively blood specimens were collected; tissue repertoires likely differ. Donor clonotype sharing was expected to depend on sequencing depth.

Sequenced sample: naive CD8+ T cells sorted from blood. The clonotype originates from a man aged 18 to 29 in good health. The rearrangement links TRBV25-1 to TRBJ2-7, with D possibly matching TRBD2 (5 bases). The chain's CDR3 is CASSEGGSYEQYF. The CDR3 nucleotides are TGTGCCAGCAGTGAAGGAGGATCCTACGAGCAGTACTTC.